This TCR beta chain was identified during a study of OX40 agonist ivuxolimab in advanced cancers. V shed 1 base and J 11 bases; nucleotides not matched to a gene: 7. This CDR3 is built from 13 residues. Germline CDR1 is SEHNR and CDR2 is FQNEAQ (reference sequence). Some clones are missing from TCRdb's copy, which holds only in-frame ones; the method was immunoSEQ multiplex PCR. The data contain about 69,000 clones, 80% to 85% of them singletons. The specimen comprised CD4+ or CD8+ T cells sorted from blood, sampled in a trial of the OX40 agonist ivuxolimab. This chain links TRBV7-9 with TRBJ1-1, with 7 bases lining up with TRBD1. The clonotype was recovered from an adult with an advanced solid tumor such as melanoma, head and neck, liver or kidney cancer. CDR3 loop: CASSLGTTGKAFF. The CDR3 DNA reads TGTGCCAGCAGCTTAGGTACGACAGGGAAGGCTTTCTTT.